These 10 T cell receptor beta chains share one sample of origin, sequenced in a study of T cells in Graves' hyperthyroidism and ophthalmopathy. RNA transcripts were the template for amplifying TCR beta CDR3 regions. A set of HTBI primers served as the primers for a first-round RT-PCR of the TCR CDR3. Using its own MiXCR run on the multiplex PCR reads, TCRdb lists one record per CDR3 protein. The sample has 250,000 to 400,000 distinct CDR3 sequences; roughly 15% are singletons. Sequencing input: blood. The receptors come from a woman in her forties with Graves' ophthalmopathy.

Only one count was recorded for this clonotype. The chain has TRBV18 and TRBJ2-1, with TRBD2 matching over 8 bases. The last part of the DNA fits TRBJ2-7 better; the J call may be wrong. The CDR3 extends over 16 amino acids. CDR1 and CDR2 from the germline V gene are KGHSH and LQKENI. The CDR3, as DNA: TGTGCCAGCTCACCAGTCCTAGCGGGCTCCTACAATGAGCAGTACTTC. Its translation is CASSPVLAGSYNEQYF.

This chain links TRBV18 with TRBJ1-1; D uncertain. CDR3 length equals 14 residues. Per germline, CDR1 KGHSH and CDR2 LQKENI. With 2 bases removed from V and 2 bases from J, the gap between germline ends came to 9 bases. CDR3 protein: CASSPFPQNTEAFF. CDR3 nucleotide sequence: TGTGCCAGCTCACCATTTCCCCAAAACACTGAAGCTTTCTTT.

V is TRBV19 and J is TRBJ2-2; 11 nucleotides align to TRBD2. Germline CDR1 reads LNHDA; CDR2 reads SQIVND (reference sequence). The CDR3 consists of 16 residues. V lost 4 bases to trimming and J lost 1 base; unmatched junction nucleotides: 2. The CDR3 DNA reads TGTGCCAGTAGTACGGGGACTAGCGGGAACACCGGGGAGCTGTTTTTT. Translating it yields CASSTGTSGNTGELFF.

CDR3 sequence: CASSLLGGQGGYTF. CDR3 DNA: TGTGCCAGCAGCTTACTTGGGGGGCAGGGTGGCTACACCTTC. The chain uses TRBV7-8 and TRBJ1-2, with a possible D match to TRBD1 (6 bases). V shed 2 bases and J shed 7 bases, with 14 bases lying between them. Germline V gene sequence: CDR1 SGHVS, CDR2 FQNEAQ. The CDR3 loop spans 14 amino acids.

This clonotype showed up many times. V gene TRBV28 combines with J gene TRBJ2-5, with a possible D match to TRBD2 (5 bases). CDR1 is MDHEN, CDR2 SYDVKM, per germline. The CDR3 length is 13 residues. Trimming stripped 2 bases from V and 7 bases from J, with 11 bases between. The CDR3, as DNA: TGTGCCAGCAGTTTAGGGCGAGGAGGGACCCAGTACTTC. This gives the protein CASSLGRGGTQYF.

This clonotype was found a few times. The chain links TRBV11-2 to TRBJ2-5; D is uncertain. Trimming took 5 bases from V and 5 from J, leaving 21 bases between them. CDR1 SGHAT and CDR2 FQNNGV come from the germline V gene. The CDR3 consists of 16 residues. CDR3 bases: TGTGCCAGCAGCCCCGAAGAAGAATTAATCAGGGAGACCCAGTACTTC. This translates into CASSPEEELIRETQYF.

This clonotype showed up many times. The chain employs TRBV7-2 and TRBJ1-6; the D is unclear. There are 14 residues in the CDR3. V lost 1 base and J 3 bases, leaving 4 bases between the germline ends. Germline assignment: CDR1 SGHTA and CDR2 FQGNSA. CDR3 bases: TGTGCCAGCAGCTTAGACGGCTATAATTCACCCCTCCACTTT. Residues: CASSLDGYNSPLHF.

The CDR3 region has the DNA TGTGCCAGCGGGGCTACAGGGAAGCAGCCCCAGCATTTT. Translation gives CASGATGKQPQHF. The chain has TRBV6-2 or TRBV6-3 and TRBJ1-5; tentatively, D is TRBD1 (6 bases). V gave up 8 bases and J gave up 7 bases, with 15 bases separating them. Germline V lookup: CDR1 MNHEY, CDR2 SVGEGT. The CDR3 is 13 amino acids.

The chain combines TRBV19 with TRBJ2-1; 7 nucleotides line up with TRBD1. Germline-derived CDR1 and CDR2 are LNHDA and SQIVND (reference sequence). The CDR3 runs to 13 residues. After removal of 6 bases from V and 10 bases from J, the junction contained 9 bases not matched to a gene. The CDR3 DNA reads as TGTGCCAGTAGCACTGCAGGGACAGCAGAGCAGTTCTTC. It specifies CASSTAGTAEQFF.

The gene calls are TRBV20-1 and TRBJ2-3; 9 bases are a match to TRBD2. Germline V gene sequence: CDR1 DFQATT, CDR2 SNEGSKA (reference sequence). The CDR3 has 16 residues. The V segment lost 8 bases and the J segment 0 bases; nucleotides outside the gene matches: 12. The CDR3: CSLQGLAGLSTDTQYF. The CDR3, as DNA: TGCAGTCTACAGGGGCTAGCGGGATTGAGCACAGATACGCAGTATTTT.